This T cell receptor (beta chain) was identified during a study of naive CD8 T cells in extremely preterm neonates. The wider study: Adult ages are 25-50 years in the abstract, 20-50 in methods.

This clone has a handful of counts. Its antigen is currently unknown. TCRdb's table, derived via immunoSEQ multiplex PCR, lists solely in-frame clones and lacks some. Here the sample spans 5,000 to 6,500 clones, around 97% being singletons. Peripheral blood came from healthy roughly 16-60 month-old surgical children and healthy nonsmoking adults. Whole-study results and caveats: The authors flagged variable productive template counts in preterm samples.

The sample consisted of naive CD8+ T cells from blood. This TCR derives from a human donor in good health.

CDR3 amino acids: CASSQNDRPEAFF. In DNA form, the CDR3 reads TGTGCCAGCTCTCAAAACGACAGACCCGAAGCTTTCTTT. This chain connects TRBV18 to TRBJ1-1; TRBD1 might be the D (5 bases). V was trimmed by 6 bases and J by 8 bases, leaving 16 bases between them. The CDR3 runs to 13 residues. The germline CDR1 and CDR2 sequences are KGHSH and LQKENI.